This T cell receptor beta chain was captured in a study of glioma-infiltrating T cells after dendritic cell vaccination. As for the study in general: Three intradermal dendritic cell vaccine injections were given every two weeks.

General observations from the study: Higher pretreatment TIL content predicted longer progression-free time and survival.

The PCR used 60 V beta and 13 J beta primers. Assay: immunoSEQ multiplex PCR; the TCRdb copy retains only in-frame clones and omits some. The sample holds 75,000 to 100,000 clones, around three quarters seen once. A note on this clone: What it binds is unknown.

The clonotype was recovered from a human donor with glioblastoma. Source: blood, taken before dendritic cell vaccination.

CDR3 nucleotides: TGTGCCAGCAGTGACTCCGCGGGACTAGCCAAAAACATTCAGTACTTC. It specifies CASSDSAGLAKNIQYF. The chain combines TRBV2 with TRBJ2-4; possible D gene TRBD2, 6 bases. Germline CDR1 is SNHLY and CDR2 is FYNNEI. The CDR3 runs to 16 residues. The ends were cut back, 3 bases at V and 0 bases at J, with 12 bases in the middle.